These T cell receptor beta chains were read from a single sample in a study of T cells after somatic rescue of genetic block. Method: immunoSEQ multiplex PCR; TCRdb's copy keeps in-frame clones and lacks some. Of roughly 51,000 clones listed, approximately 96% were seen once; the top ten hold roughly 0.077%. Sequencing used peripheral blood mononuclear cells (PBMCs). These receptors all stem from a child younger than two. Each CDR3 is given with its conserved first and last residue. The order of the fields is clone size, V gene, J gene, D gene, CDR3 protein, CDR3 DNA. The D gene is left open where the match is weak. Not every row has a clone size; where given, it reads once, few, many or a size class.

clone size: -
V gene: TRBV19
J gene: TRBJ2-1
D gene: TRBD2
CDR3 protein: CASSPRIGLAGHNEQFF
CDR3 DNA: TGTGCCAGTAGTCCCAGGATAGGACTAGCGGGACACAATGAGCAGTTCTTC

clone size: -
V gene: TRBV7-3
J gene: TRBJ2-2
D gene: TRBD2
CDR3 protein: CASSLTGLAGGRSGELFF
CDR3 DNA: TGTGCCAGCAGCTTAACGGGACTAGCGGGAGGGCGATCCGGGGAGCTGTTTTTT

clone size: -
V gene: TRBV27
J gene: TRBJ2-7
D gene: -
CDR3 protein: CASSLSTPAYEQYF
CDR3 DNA: TGTGCCAGCAGTTTAAGCACTCCTGCCTACGAGCAGTACTTC

clone size: few
V gene: TRBV18
J gene: TRBJ1-2
D gene: -
CDR3 protein: CASSQQGYNYGYTF
CDR3 DNA: TGTGCCAGCTCACAGCAGGGATATAACTATGGCTACACCTTC

clone size: -
V gene: TRBV7-2
J gene: TRBJ2-2
D gene: -
CDR3 protein: CASSLGQNTGELFF
CDR3 DNA: TGTGCCAGCAGCTTAGGACAGAACACCGGGGAGCTGTTTTTT

clone size: -
V gene: TRBV7-9
J gene: TRBJ2-7
D gene: -
CDR3 protein: CASSAETRYEQYF
CDR3 DNA: TGTGCCAGCAGCGCCGAGACTAGATACGAGCAGTACTTC

clone size: once
V gene: TRBV9
J gene: TRBJ2-1
D gene: -
CDR3 protein: CASSVELGGTSYNEQFF
CDR3 DNA: TGTGCCAGCAGCGTAGAGCTCGGTGGGACCTCCTACAATGAGCAGTTCTTC

clone size: -
V gene: TRBV30
J gene: TRBJ2-2
D gene: -
CDR3 protein: CAWSWGERTGELFF
CDR3 DNA: TGTGCCTGGAGTTGGGGGGAACGAACCGGGGAGCTGTTTTTT

clone size: -
V gene: TRBV11-2
J gene: TRBJ2-7
D gene: -
CDR3 protein: CASSLVDRPYEQYF
CDR3 DNA: TGTGCCAGCAGCTTAGTGGACCGACCCTACGAGCAGTACTTC

clone size: -
V gene: TRBV12-5
J gene: TRBJ1-2
D gene: TRBD1
CDR3 protein: CASGLVPGTGGYTF
CDR3 DNA: TGTGCTAGTGGTTTGGTACCCGGGACAGGGGGCTACACCTTC

clone size: once
V gene: TRBV5-8
J gene: TRBJ2-5
D gene: TRBD1
CDR3 protein: CALGETGGKTQYF
CDR3 DNA: TGTGCCCTCGGCGAGACAGGGGGCAAGACCCAGTACTTC

clone size: -
V gene: TRBV29-1
J gene: TRBJ1-1
D gene: -
CDR3 protein: CSVEDRGTEAFF
CDR3 DNA: TGCAGCGTTGAAGACAGGGGCACTGAAGCTTTCTTT

clone size: -
V gene: TRBV2
J gene: TRBJ2-7
D gene: TRBD1
CDR3 protein: CASNLWGQVSLEQYF
CDR3 DNA: TGTGCCAGCAACCTTTGGGGACAGGTATCACTCGAGCAGTACTTC

clone size: -
V gene: TRBV5-1
J gene: TRBJ2-2
D gene: -
CDR3 protein: CASSVTVTGELFF
CDR3 DNA: TGCGCCAGCAGTGTGACAGTCACCGGGGAGCTGTTTTTT

clone size: -
V gene: TRBV4-1
J gene: TRBJ1-4
D gene: -
CDR3 protein: CASSQPGHGEKLFF
CDR3 DNA: TGCGCCAGCAGCCAGCCGGGACACGGGGAAAAACTGTTTTTT

clone size: -
V gene: TRBV9
J gene: TRBJ2-3
D gene: TRBD2
CDR3 protein: CASSVEGLAPTDTQYF
CDR3 DNA: TGTGCCAGCAGCGTAGAGGGACTAGCGCCCACAGATACGCAGTATTTT

clone size: -
V gene: TRBV19
J gene: TRBJ1-1
D gene: -
CDR3 protein: CASSIGRANTEAFF
CDR3 DNA: TGTGCCAGTAGTATCGGCAGGGCGAACACTGAAGCTTTCTTT

clone size: once
V gene: TRBV4-1
J gene: TRBJ2-1
D gene: -
CDR3 protein: CASSQNPVPYNEQFF
CDR3 DNA: TGCGCCAGCAGCCAAAACCCTGTCCCATACAATGAGCAGTTCTTC

clone size: -
V gene: TRBV7-9
J gene: TRBJ1-2
D gene: -
CDR3 protein: CASSLGHYGYTF
CDR3 DNA: TGTGCCAGCAGCTTAGGACACTATGGCTACACCTTC

clone size: -
V gene: TRBV28
J gene: TRBJ2-3
D gene: TRBD1
CDR3 protein: CASTSWGTASTDTQYF
CDR3 DNA: TGTGCCAGCACCTCCTGGGGGACAGCTAGCACAGATACGCAGTATTTT

clone size: -
V gene: TRBV11-2
J gene: TRBJ1-1
D gene: -
CDR3 protein: CASSSRGSGTEAFF
CDR3 DNA: TGTGCCAGCAGCTCCAGGGGCTCGGGCACTGAAGCTTTCTTT

clone size: -
V gene: TRBV7-2
J gene: TRBJ2-5
D gene: -
CDR3 protein: CASSYWGAQETQYF
CDR3 DNA: TGTGCCAGCAGCTATTGGGGGGCGCAAGAGACCCAGTACTTC

clone size: -
V gene: TRBV19
J gene: TRBJ1-1
D gene: -
CDR3 protein: CASSIGVRRDTEAFF
CDR3 DNA: TGTGCCAGTAGTATCGGGGTGCGGCGTGACACTGAAGCTTTCTTT

clone size: -
V gene: TRBV4-1
J gene: TRBJ2-1
D gene: -
CDR3 protein: CASSQDWDEQFF
CDR3 DNA: TGCGCCAGCAGCCAAGATTGGGATGAGCAGTTCTTC

clone size: -
V gene: TRBV11-2
J gene: TRBJ2-5
D gene: TRBD2
CDR3 protein: CASSYQTSGKETQYF
CDR3 DNA: TGTGCCAGCAGCTACCAGACTAGCGGGAAAGAGACCCAGTACTTC

clone size: -
V gene: TRBV28
J gene: TRBJ2-7
D gene: TRBD1
CDR3 protein: CASSIPSDRAQYF
CDR3 DNA: TGTGCCAGCAGCATTCCCTCAGACAGGGCGCAGTACTTC

clone size: -
V gene: TRBV29-1
J gene: TRBJ2-7
D gene: -
CDR3 protein: CSVEYSSYEQYF
CDR3 DNA: TGCAGCGTTGAATACAGCTCCTACGAGCAGTACTTC

clone size: -
V gene: TRBV14
J gene: TRBJ2-7
D gene: TRBD1
CDR3 protein: CASSHPPGTVRYEQYF
CDR3 DNA: TGTGCCAGCAGCCACCCCCCCGGGACAGTTCGCTACGAGCAGTACTTC

clone size: -
V gene: TRBV7-2
J gene: TRBJ2-7
D gene: -
CDR3 protein: CASSLFPLRGVGSYEQYF
CDR3 DNA: TGTGCCAGCAGCTTATTCCCACTGAGGGGGGTGGGGAGCTACGAGCAGTACTTC

clone size: -
V gene: TRBV2
J gene: TRBJ1-3
D gene: TRBD1
CDR3 protein: CASRLGQGSGNTIYF
CDR3 DNA: TGTGCCAGCAGGCTAGGACAGGGATCTGGAAACACCATATATTTT

clone size: -
V gene: TRBV28
J gene: TRBJ2-1
D gene: -
CDR3 protein: CASSLWGYNEQFF
CDR3 DNA: TGTGCCAGCAGTTTATGGGGCTACAATGAGCAGTTCTTC

clone size: -
V gene: TRBV6-5
J gene: TRBJ1-3
D gene: -
CDR3 protein: CASSYSMSRTGNTIYF
CDR3 DNA: TGTGCCAGCAGTTACTCGATGTCGAGAACTGGAAACACCATATATTTT

clone size: -
V gene: TRBV28
J gene: TRBJ2-1
D gene: TRBD2
CDR3 protein: CASSFAAGNTEQFF
CDR3 DNA: TGTGCCAGCAGTTTCGCAGCGGGAAATACTGAGCAGTTCTTC

clone size: -
V gene: TRBV10-1
J gene: TRBJ1-2
D gene: TRBD1
CDR3 protein: CASSESDREDGYTF
CDR3 DNA: TGCGCCAGCAGTGAGTCTGACAGGGAGGATGGCTACACCTTC

clone size: -
V gene: TRBV4-1
J gene: TRBJ2-1
D gene: TRBD2
CDR3 protein: CASSPSSSGANEQFF
CDR3 DNA: TGCGCCAGCAGCCCGAGCTCTAGCGGGGCTAATGAGCAGTTCTTC

clone size: -
V gene: TRBV7-2
J gene: TRBJ2-4
D gene: -
CDR3 protein: CAGSPQQNIQYF
CDR3 DNA: TGTGCCGGCAGCCCCCAACAAAACATTCAGTACTTC

clone size: -
V gene: TRBV9
J gene: TRBJ2-7
D gene: TRBD2
CDR3 protein: CASSPAGDGTYEQYF
CDR3 DNA: TGTGCCAGCAGCCCAGCGGGGGACGGTACCTACGAGCAGTACTTC

clone size: -
V gene: TRBV9
J gene: TRBJ2-5
D gene: TRBD2
CDR3 protein: CASSVISGRRETQYF
CDR3 DNA: TGTGCCAGCAGCGTAATTAGCGGGAGACGAGAGACCCAGTACTTC

clone size: once
V gene: TRBV7-8
J gene: TRBJ2-3
D gene: TRBD2
CDR3 protein: CASSLGLAGLTDTQYF
CDR3 DNA: TGTGCCAGCAGCTTGGGACTAGCTGGACTGACAGATACGCAGTATTTT

clone size: -
V gene: TRBV7-8
J gene: TRBJ2-7
D gene: -
CDR3 protein: CASSLGLEEQYF
CDR3 DNA: TGTGCCAGCAGCTTAGGACTCGAAGAGCAGTACTTC

clone size: -
V gene: TRBV5-1
J gene: TRBJ2-1
D gene: TRBD1
CDR3 protein: CASRLNRGLVSANYNEQFF
CDR3 DNA: TGCGCCAGCAGATTAAACAGGGGGCTAGTTAGCGCGAATTACAATGAGCAGTTCTTC

clone size: -
V gene: TRBV29-1
J gene: TRBJ1-4
D gene: -
CDR3 protein: CSVEGATNEKLFF
CDR3 DNA: TGCAGCGTTGAGGGGGCAACTAATGAAAAACTGTTTTTT

clone size: -
V gene: TRBV19
J gene: TRBJ2-4
D gene: TRBD1
CDR3 protein: CASSRRGRGDKNIQYF
CDR3 DNA: TGTGCCAGTAGCCGCAGGGGGCGAGGGGACAAAAACATTCAGTACTTC

clone size: -
V gene: TRBV4-2
J gene: TRBJ1-5
D gene: -
CDR3 protein: CASSQEQVSNQPQHF
CDR3 DNA: TGTGCCAGCAGCCAAGAGCAGGTCAGCAATCAGCCCCAGCATTTT

clone size: -
V gene: TRBV27
J gene: TRBJ2-2
D gene: TRBD2
CDR3 protein: CATLSGRAKTGELFF
CDR3 DNA: TGTGCCACCCTGAGCGGGAGGGCCAAGACCGGGGAGCTGTTTTTT

clone size: -
V gene: TRBV29-1
J gene: TRBJ1-2
D gene: -
CDR3 protein: CSVEGSVGGGGYTF
CDR3 DNA: TGCAGCGTTGAAGGAAGTGTTGGGGGGGGCGGCTACACCTTC

clone size: -
V gene: TRBV29-1
J gene: TRBJ2-1
D gene: -
CDR3 protein: CSVTPGGGNYNEQFF
CDR3 DNA: TGCAGCGTGACCCCGGGGGGCGGAAACTACAATGAGCAGTTCTTC

clone size: -
V gene: TRBV29-1
J gene: TRBJ1-2
D gene: -
CDR3 protein: CSALWQGSGYTF
CDR3 DNA: TGCAGCGCCCTCTGGCAGGGGAGTGGCTACACCTTC

clone size: -
V gene: TRBV28
J gene: TRBJ1-1
D gene: -
CDR3 protein: CASSFQGSKNTEAFF
CDR3 DNA: TGTGCCAGCAGTTTCCAGGGGTCTAAGAACACTGAAGCTTTCTTT

clone size: -
V gene: TRBV13
J gene: TRBJ2-4
D gene: TRBD2
CDR3 protein: CASSSGRAKNIQYF
CDR3 DNA: TGTGCCAGCAGCAGCGGGAGGGCCAAAAACATTCAGTACTTC

clone size: -
V gene: TRBV13
J gene: TRBJ2-1
D gene: -
CDR3 protein: CASSLVALNNEQFF
CDR3 DNA: TGTGCCAGCAGCTTAGTCGCCCTGAACAATGAGCAGTTCTTC

clone size: -
V gene: TRBV7-2
J gene: TRBJ1-5
D gene: -
CDR3 protein: CASSYLGLTNQPQHF
CDR3 DNA: TGTGCCAGCAGCTACTTAGGACTGACCAATCAGCCCCAGCATTTT

clone size: -
V gene: TRBV20-1
J gene: TRBJ1-1
D gene: -
CDR3 protein: CSAFQNTEAFF
CDR3 DNA: TGCAGTGCGTTCCAGAACACTGAAGCTTTCTTT

clone size: -
V gene: TRBV19
J gene: TRBJ2-4
D gene: TRBD2
CDR3 protein: CASSVGGFRAKNIQYF
CDR3 DNA: TGTGCCAGTAGCGTCGGGGGGTTCAGAGCCAAAAACATTCAGTACTTC

clone size: -
V gene: TRBV19
J gene: TRBJ1-5
D gene: TRBD1
CDR3 protein: CASSPQGALFNQPQHF
CDR3 DNA: TGTGCCAGTAGTCCCCAGGGGGCGTTATTCAATCAGCCCCAGCATTTT

clone size: once
V gene: TRBV4-3
J gene: TRBJ2-1
D gene: TRBD2
CDR3 protein: CASSQDPPSGSLGNEQFF
CDR3 DNA: TGCGCCAGCAGCCAAGATCCCCCTAGCGGGAGTCTCGGAAATGAGCAGTTCTTC